The 29 T cell receptor beta chains presented below share a single source sample, sequenced in a study of Graves' ophthalmopathy and Graves' hyperthyroidism. TCR beta CDR3 amplification used RNA transcripts. A first-round RT-PCR used HTBI primers, followed by a second-round multiplex PCR. TCRdb reprocessed the multiplex PCR reads with MiXCR, giving one entry per CDR3 protein. The sample has roughly 700,000 distinct CDR3 sequences; approximately 40% are singletons. The sample consisted of peripheral blood. The origin of the receptors is an adult man with Graves' ophthalmopathy.

This clonotype was picked up a small number of times. The chain couples TRBV2 to TRBJ1-5; D gene uncertain. Germline V gives CDR1 SNHLY, CDR2 FYNNEI. V was cut by 7 bases and J by 3 bases, with 16 bases left in between. CDR3 length: 15 amino acids. The CDR3 sequence: CASTKVLGNNQPQHF. The CDR3 region has the DNA TGTGCCAGCACCAAGGTCTTGGGTAACAATCAGCCCCAGCATTTT.

This clonotype was observed a handful of times. The chain employs TRBV7-9 and TRBJ1-1; D perhaps matches TRBD1 (5 bases). The CDR3 is made up of 17 amino acids. In germline, CDR1 is SEHNR, CDR2 FQNEAQ (reference sequence). Trimming pared 5 bases from V and 0 bases from J, leaving 19 bases between. The CDR3 sequence: CASSQVLAGLLNTEAFF. The DNA for the CDR3 is TGTGCCAGCAGCCAAGTACTCGCAGGGCTGTTGAACACTGAAGCTTTCTTT.

This clonotype has ten or more counts. The chain couples TRBV19 to TRBJ1-1; no clear D gene. The V end was cut by 9 bases, the J end by 2 bases, with 13 bases between. The CDR3 covers 13 residues. Germline V CDR1 and CDR2: LNHDA, SQIVND (reference sequence). The CDR3 here is CASSIVLNTEAFF. The CDR3 DNA reads TGTGCCAGCAGCATCGTTTTAAACACTGAAGCTTTCTTT.

In regard to this clonotype: A junction end diverges from the germline sequence, so it may reflect a read error. The chain is built from TRBV4-3 and TRBJ2-7, with 7 positions matching TRBD1. CDR3 length: 14 residues. Germline CDR1 LGHNA, CDR2 YSLEER. The CDR3 spells CAGRGTITSSEQYF. CDR3 DNA: TGCGCCGGCAGGGGGACAATAACCTCCTCCGAGCAGTACTTC.

The V gene is TRBV20-1, the J gene TRBJ1-6, with TRBD1 matching over 11 bases. The J segment lost 3 bases and the V segment lost 6 bases, leaving 10 bases of the junction unmatched. The CDR3 totals 17 residues. Germline V gene data show CDR1 as DFQATT and CDR2 as SNEGSKA (reference sequence). CDR3 loop: CSAPGTGGTFYNSPLHF. For the CDR3, the DNA is TGCAGTGCGCCCGGGACAGGGGGGACTTTCTATAATTCACCCCTCCACTTT.

This chain connects TRBV19 to TRBJ2-7; D may correspond to TRBD1 or TRBD2 (5 bases each). Trimming took 6 bases from V and 0 from J, leaving 18 bases between them. The CDR3 is made up of 16 amino acids. Germline loops: CDR1 LNHDA, CDR2 SQIVND (reference sequence). As DNA, the CDR3 is TGTGCCAGTAGCCCAGTCCGGGACGGAAACTCCTACGAGCAGTACTTC. It codes for CASSPVRDGNSYEQYF.

The chain recombines TRBV15 with TRBJ1-2, with 11 bases that match TRBD1. There are 15 residues in the CDR3. Germline V CDR1 and CDR2: LNHNV, YYDKDF (reference sequence). V shed 1 base and J 4 bases; nucleotides not matched to a gene: 2. CDR3: CATSRGTGGGYGYTF. The CDR3 bases are TGTGCCACCAGCAGAGGGACAGGGGGCGGCTATGGCTACACCTTC.

J is TRBJ1-2 and V is TRBV15; D is unclear. Germline lookup yields CDR1 LNHNV and CDR2 YYDKDF (reference sequence). The ends were cut back, 3 bases at V and 8 bases at J, with 16 bases in the middle. This CDR3 comprises 14 residues. CDR3 bases: TGTGCCACCAGCAGCGATGGGTCCTACCGCGGCTACACCTTC. Its protein product is CATSSDGSYRGYTF.

About this clonotype itself: It may be a read error: a sequence one base away is much more abundant. V is TRBV5-4 and J is TRBJ1-2; unclear D gene. Germline assignment: CDR1 SGHNT and CDR2 YYREEE (reference sequence). The V end was cut by 6 bases, the J end by 7 bases, with 1 base between. The CDR3 is 8 amino acids. DNA of the CDR3: TGTGCCAGCATTGGCTACACCTTC. Residues: CASIGYTF.

A word on this clonotype: One end of the junction varies from germline; a read error may be responsible. The chain links TRBV10-2 to TRBJ1-2; possibly TRBD1 for D (6 bases). The CDR3 spans 13 residues. CDR1 WSHSY and CDR2 SAAADI come from the germline V gene. The CDR3: CASSRRQDYGYTF. Written as DNA, the CDR3 is TGTGCCAGCTCACGACGACAGGACTATGGCTACACCTTC.

This clonotype was counted a few times. The chain joins TRBV2 to TRBJ2-5; a weak D match, TRBD2 (6 bases). Germline-derived CDR1 and CDR2 are SNHLY and FYNNEI. The CDR3 has 14 residues. V gave up 8 bases and J gave up 4 bases, with 17 bases separating them. The CDR3 region has the DNA TGTGCCAGCTCACCAGCGTACGGGGGAGAGACCCAGTACTTC. It codes for CASSPAYGGETQYF. Supplemented by reference TRBV2 and TRBJ2-5, the full variable domain reads EPEVTQTPSHQVTQMGQEVILRCVPISNHLYFYWYRQILGQKVEFLVSFYNNEISEKSEIFDDQFSVERPDGSNFTLKIRSTKLEDSAMYFCASSPAYGGETQYFGPGTRLLVL.

The V gene is TRBV25-1, the J gene TRBJ1-4; D is possibly TRBD1 (5 bases). CDR1 is MGHDK, CDR2 SYGVNS, per germline. The CDR3 has 15 amino acids. The V end lost 4 bases, the J end lost 6 bases, and 15 bases lay between the germline ends. In DNA form, the CDR3 reads TGTGCCAGCAGTGTGGGACGGGCGGTTTATGAAAAACTGTTTTTT. This gives the protein CASSVGRAVYEKLFF.

The rearrangement uses TRBV7-3 and TRBJ2-2; D possibly uses TRBD1 or TRBD2 (6 bases each). The CDR3 runs to 16 residues. CDR1 and CDR2 from the germline V gene are SGHTA and FQGTGA. Trimming took 5 bases from V and 2 from J, leaving 15 bases between them. CDR3 sequence: CASSRAAGHNTGELFF. CDR3 nucleotide sequence: TGTGCCAGCAGCCGGGCTGCGGGACATAACACCGGGGAGCTGTTTTTT.

The rearrangement links TRBV14 to TRBJ2-7; D gene unclear. The V end lost 4 bases, the J end lost 5 bases, and 12 bases lay between the germline ends. The CDR3 length is 13 residues. Germline CDR1 reads SGHDN; CDR2 reads FVKESK. CDR3 sequence: CASSPPGFNEQYF. The CDR3, as DNA: TGTGCCAGCAGCCCCCCCGGTTTCAACGAGCAGTACTTC.

This clonotype was observed once. Because the CDR3 is missing its conserved closing phenylalanine or tryptophan, this is likely a read error. Here the CDR3 DNA reads TGCAGTGCTAGAGATCTGGGACTAGCGGGGCCAGATACGCAGTATGTT. This gives the protein CSARDLGLAGPDTQYV. This chain connects TRBV20-1 to TRBJ2-3, with TRBD2 matching over 13 bases. Trimming took 0 bases from V and 4 from J; bases not matched to a gene: 4. Germline CDR1 and CDR2: DFQATT and SNEGSKA (reference sequence). The length of the CDR3 is 16 residues.

There are a few counts of this clonotype. V and J are TRBV20-1 and TRBJ2-7; 10 nucleotides align to TRBD1. The CDR3 spans 14 residues. Trimming at V came to 6 bases and at J to 5 bases, leaving 10 bases not matched to a gene. Per germline, CDR1 DFQATT and CDR2 SNEGSKA (reference sequence). The CDR3 sequence: CSAEPGQGRDEQYF. The DNA for the CDR3 is TGCAGTGCCGAACCGGGACAGGGGAGGGACGAGCAGTACTTC.

This clonotype was picked up many times. The V call is TRBV29-1, the J call TRBJ1-1; no clear D. The CDR3 has 12 amino acids. V was cut by 6 bases and J by 3 bases, with 11 bases left in between. The germline V gene has CDR1 SQVTM and CDR2 ANQGSEA. CDR3 protein: CSVQGPYTEAFF. For the CDR3, the DNA is TGCAGCGTCCAAGGCCCATACACTGAAGCTTTCTTT.

This clonotype was found many times. The rearrangement joins TRBV10-3 to TRBJ2-6, with TRBD1 identical over 9 bases. Germline V gene sequence: CDR1 ENHRY, CDR2 SYGVKD. The CDR3 has 16 residues. J lost 0 bases, V lost 8 bases, and 5 bases had no gene match. The CDR3 DNA sequence: TGTGCCATCGAGACAGGGGGGTCCTCTGGGGCCAACGTCCTGACTTTC. Amino acid sequence: CAIETGGSSGANVLTF.

The chain carries TRBV2 and TRBJ2-1; D is possibly TRBD1 (7 bases). Germline V lookup: CDR1 SNHLY, CDR2 FYNNEI. V lost 7 bases, J lost 5 bases, and 18 bases lay in between. The CDR3 runs to 15 residues. CDR3 amino acids: CASILDRDFNNEQFF. DNA of the CDR3: TGTGCCAGCATCCTTGACAGGGACTTTAACAATGAGCAGTTCTTC.

The V call is TRBV20-1, the J call TRBJ2-5, with TRBD1 as a possible D gene (6 bases). Germline V lookup: CDR1 DFQATT, CDR2 SNEGSKA (reference sequence). V was pared by 0 bases and J by 5 bases, with 13 bases between. This CDR3 spans 14 amino acids. In DNA form, the CDR3 reads TGCAGTGCTAGAGAGGTACAGGGTTGGGAGACCCAGTACTTC. Translation: CSAREVQGWETQYF.

Many counts were recorded for this clonotype. The rearrangement joins TRBV19 to TRBJ1-5; D call uncertain. Germline V gives CDR1 LNHDA, CDR2 SQIVND (reference sequence). This CDR3 is built from 13 residues. Trimming stripped 7 bases from V and 1 base from J, with 8 bases between. CDR3 nucleotide sequence: TGTGCCAGTACCCTGTCCAGCAATCAGCCCCAGCATTTT. Protein sequence: CASTLSSNQPQHF.

This clonotype was seen at least ten times. The V call is TRBV29-1, the J call TRBJ2-5; D is unclear. Germline-derived CDR1 and CDR2 are SQVTM and ANQGSEA. This CDR3 has 11 residues. Deletions cut 7 bases from V and 1 base from J, with 7 bases between. The CDR3 DNA is TGCAGCGCCGCTATCCAAGAGACCCAGTACTTC. Protein: CSAAIQETQYF.

The chain recombines TRBV25-1 with TRBJ1-4; the match to TRBD1 covers 8 bases. This CDR3 comprises 14 residues. Germline assignment: CDR1 MGHDK and CDR2 SYGVNS. With 8 bases clipped from V and 6 bases from J, the junction kept 8 bases outside the gene matches. CDR3 loop: CASEKQGVDEKLFF. The CDR3, as DNA: TGTGCCAGCGAGAAACAGGGGGTAGATGAAAAACTGTTTTTT.

This clonotype was observed a few times. The chain carries TRBV6-2 or TRBV6-3 and TRBJ2-7, with D maybe TRBD2 (6 bases). The CDR3 length is 11 residues. Per germline, CDR1 MNHEY and CDR2 SVGEGT. The ends were cut back, 8 bases at V and 6 bases at J, with 11 bases in the middle. CDR3 sequence (DNA): TGTGCCAGCTCCAGGAGGGCCGAGCAGTACTTC. This gives the protein CASSRRAEQYF.

The CDR3 here is CATRTLGTDTQYF. The CDR3 nucleotides are TGTGCCACCCGGACGTTGGGCACAGATACGCAGTATTTT. This chain connects TRBV10-3 to TRBJ2-3; D ambiguous. V lost 10 bases to trimming and J lost 1 base, with 12 bases between them. This CDR3 comprises 13 residues. Germline lookup yields CDR1 ENHRY and CDR2 SYGVKD.

V is TRBV12-3 or TRBV12-4 and J is TRBJ1-1, with D tentatively TRBD1 (5 bases). Deletions cut 7 bases from V and 1 base from J, with 13 bases between. The CDR3 is 14 amino acids. The CDR3, as DNA: TGTGCCAGCACCCTGGGGGGGGGGAACACTGAAGCTTTCTTT. Amino acids: CASTLGGGNTEAFF.

The chain links TRBV27 to TRBJ2-7, with a tentative D call TRBD2 (6 bases). The germline V gene has CDR1 MNHEY and CDR2 SMNVEV (reference sequence). This CDR3 has 15 amino acids. The ends were cut back, 1 base at V and 5 bases at J, with 15 bases in the middle. The CDR3 DNA follows: TGTGCCAGCAGTTTATGGAGGGACGCTCTTCACGAGCAGTACTTC. This translates into CASSLWRDALHEQYF.

The chain employs TRBV13 and TRBJ2-2; D is unresolved. The CDR3 is made up of 13 amino acids. Germline V CDR1 and CDR2: PRHDT, FYEKMQ (reference sequence). V lost 5 bases and J lost 3, with 7 bases in between. As DNA, the CDR3 is TGTGCCAGCAGCGTAGATTACACCGGGGAGCTGTTTTTT. The encoded protein is CASSVDYTGELFF.

This clonotype was observed a few times. V gene TRBV5-4 combines with J gene TRBJ1-1, with TRBD1 as a possible D gene (5 bases). Germline lookup yields CDR1 SGHNT and CDR2 YYREEE (reference sequence). With 0 bases removed from V and 4 bases from J, the gap between germline ends came to 13 bases. This CDR3 spans 15 amino acids. The chain's CDR3 is CASSLVGVTGTEAFF. In DNA form, the CDR3 reads TGTGCCAGCAGCTTGGTGGGGGTGACTGGCACTGAAGCTTTCTTT.